The source of this T cell receptor beta chain is a study of T-cell reconstitution after alpha-beta-depleted transplantation in children. Study-wide results and caveats: T-cell counts and diversity at one year following transplant were attributed mainly to newly produced T cells. The origin of alpha-beta T cells about two months after transplant was reportedly several hundred expanded graft clones. There were some patients whose high TCRbeta diversity at day 60 came from surviving recipient T cells and thymic progenitors.

This clonotype was detected only a few times. As yet, its antigen is unknown. The germline gives CDR1 DFQATT, CDR2 SNEGSKA (reference sequence). J lost 6 bases, V lost 5 bases, and 12 bases had no gene match. The CDR3 length is 15 residues. Unique molecular identifiers were built into the TCRbeta library. TCRdb passed the PCR reads through MiXCR, listing each CDR3 protein once. The table lists 350,000 to 500,000 distinct CDR3 sequences, around 46% of them singletons. This TCR came from a girl aged 2-10 years with aplastic anemia, due to receive a stem cell transplant. Material: PBMCs, obtained before TCRalphabeta/CD19-depleted stem cell transplant. The rearrangement links TRBV20-1 to TRBJ2-1, with 8 nucleotides matching TRBD1. Here the CDR3 DNA reads TGCAGTGCTCCTGTGGGGGACAGGATAATCAATGAGCAGTTCTTC. This gives the protein CSAPVGDRIINEQFF.